Presented here are 26 T cell receptor beta chains from one specimen sequenced in a study of beta chain features in type 1 diabetes. Sequencing targeted expressed TCRB transcripts, as all isolated RNA had been reverse transcribed. Using immunoSEQ multiplex PCR, the repertoire was profiled, and TCRdb retains in-frame clones only, with some absent. This sample has hundreds of thousands of clones; roughly 12% occur once, and the top ten carry 0.017%. The sequenced material came from naive CD4+ T cells from blood. The source of these receptors is a man aged 18 to 29 in good health.

This clone was observed a handful of times. The chain links TRBV5-1 to TRBJ2-3, with D possibly matching TRBD2 (6 bases). Between the trimmed V and J ends, which lost 4 bases and 3 bases, there was a span of 15 bases. This CDR3 is built from 15 residues. Germline values: CDR1 SGHRS, CDR2 YFSETQ. Here the CDR3 reads CASSDSSEGTDTQYF. In DNA form, the CDR3 reads TGCGCCAGCAGCGACTCGTCGGAGGGGACAGATACGCAGTATTTT.

Only a few counts were recorded for this clone. The chain couples TRBV7-2 to TRBJ2-5; 8 bases align to TRBD2. Germline CDR1 SGHTA, CDR2 FQGNSA. The junction had 13 bases not matched to a gene; V was cut back by 5 bases and J by 5 bases. The CDR3 loop spans 16 amino acids. CDR3 sequence: CASSPNHGGASETQYF. The DNA of the CDR3 is TGTGCCAGCAGCCCCAACCACGGGGGGGCCAGCGAGACCCAGTACTTC.

This clone appeared a few times. The chain employs TRBV25-1 and TRBJ1-1, with D possibly TRBD1 on 5 matching bases. The V gene's germline CDR1 is MGHDK and CDR2 SYGVNS. V was clipped by 4 bases and J by 3 bases, with 12 bases between them. This CDR3 has 14 residues. The CDR3 spells CASSAPGLYTEAFF. In nucleotides, the CDR3 is TGTGCCAGCAGTGCCCCAGGGCTTTACACTGAAGCTTTCTTT.

Only a few counts were recorded for this clone. The V gene is TRBV27, the J gene TRBJ2-5; 7 bases match TRBD1. This CDR3 comprises 15 residues. The J segment lost 5 bases and the V segment lost 7 bases, leaving 13 bases of the junction unmatched. The germline V gene has CDR1 MNHEY and CDR2 SMNVEV (reference sequence). CDR3 sequence (DNA): TGTGCCAGCACCAACAGACAGGGTGTTTCCGAGACCCAGTACTTC. This codes for CASTNRQGVSETQYF.

This clone was counted only a few times. J is TRBJ2-3 and V is TRBV11-2; a weak D match, TRBD2 (5 bases). CDR1 is SGHAT, CDR2 FQNNGV, per germline. This CDR3 contains 15 residues. Deletions cut 3 bases from V and 3 bases from J, with 13 bases between. The DNA for the CDR3 is TGTGCCAGCAGCTTCTTGGCACTAGGAACAGATACGCAGTATTTT. This translates into CASSFLALGTDTQYF.

V gene TRBV7-3 combines with J gene TRBJ2-5; 7 positions agree with TRBD2. Looked up from germline, CDR1 is SGHTA and CDR2 is FQGTGA. This CDR3 spans 15 amino acids. The ends lost 5 bases at V and 1 base at J; junction bases unmatched: 7. CDR3 in DNA: TGTGCCAGCAGCCAAAGCGGGGTCAGCCAAGAGACCCAGTACTTC. It encodes CASSQSGVSQETQYF.

The chain joins TRBV5-4 to TRBJ2-4; D might be TRBD1 (6 bases). The CDR3 covers 13 residues. The V and J ends lost 4 bases and 9 bases respectively, with 14 bases between them. The V gene's germline CDR1 is SGHNT and CDR2 YYREEE (reference sequence). CDR3: CASSAGQPSIQYF. For the CDR3, the DNA is TGTGCCAGCAGCGCCGGACAGCCCTCCATTCAGTACTTC.

This chain links TRBV11-2 with TRBJ2-1; 7 bases line up with TRBD1. V was pared by 5 bases and J by 0 bases, with 7 bases of the junction left unmatched. CDR3 length: 16 amino acids. The germline V gene encodes CDR1 SGHAT and CDR2 FQNNGV. The CDR3 region is CASSPPTGSSYNEQFF. As DNA, the CDR3 is TGTGCCAGCAGCCCACCGACAGGGAGCTCCTACAATGAGCAGTTCTTC.

Comments on this clone: The CDR3 carries no conserved terminal phenylalanine or tryptophan, so it likely arises from a read error. Because the CDR3's place on the DNA is in doubt, the DNA is left out and the CDR3 is given as listed by TCRdb. V and J are TRBV5-6 and TRBJ1-1; the table calls TRBD1, which could not be checked here. Germline V lookup: CDR1 SGHDT, CDR2 YYEEEE. Termini included, the CDR3 measures 11 amino acids. CDR3 region: CASSPLLGQSV.

The chain joins TRBV4-2 to TRBJ2-5; 9 bases are a match to TRBD1. The V and J ends lost 1 base and 2 bases, in that order; junction bases with no gene match: 8. This CDR3 has 17 residues. Germline lookup yields CDR1 LGHNA and CDR2 YNFKEQ. The CDR3 region is CASSQGRQGGIQETQYF. As DNA, the CDR3 is TGTGCCAGCAGCCAAGGCCGACAGGGGGGTATTCAAGAGACCCAGTACTTC.

The CDR3 DNA sequence: TGCGCCAGCAGCTTGAGTTTGAGCGGGGCAGATACGCAGTATTTT. This encodes CASSLSLSGADTQYF. The gene calls are TRBV5-1 and TRBJ2-3, with 7 bases that match TRBD2. J was trimmed by 4 bases and V by 1 base; bases with no gene match: 6. Germline V gives CDR1 SGHRS, CDR2 YFSETQ. CDR3 length: 15 residues.

This clone has only one observation. The chain links TRBV4-3 to TRBJ2-7, with D maybe TRBD1 (6 bases). The CDR3 contains 14 residues. Per the germline V gene, CDR1 is LGHNA and CDR2 is YSLEER. Trimming shortened V by 4 bases and J by 4 bases, and 14 bases separated the two germline ends. CDR3 in amino acids: CASSRTGRSYEQYF. In nucleotides, the CDR3 is TGCGCCAGCAGCCGAACAGGGCGTAGTTACGAGCAGTACTTC.

V gene TRBV6-1 combines with J gene TRBJ2-5; D is unclear. From germline, CDR1 is MNHNS and CDR2 SASEGT. V was shortened by 6 bases and J by 4 bases, with 15 bases between the two germline ends. This CDR3 is built from 14 residues. This chain's CDR3 is CASSFLGIRETQYF. The CDR3 bases are TGTGCCAGCAGCTTCTTGGGCATCCGAGAGACCCAGTACTTC.

This clone has more than one count but fewer than ten. The chain uses TRBV4-1 and TRBJ2-1; 7 bases agree with TRBD1. The CDR3 contains 15 residues. Losses at the gene ends were 6 bases for V and 6 bases for J; bases not matched to a gene: 11. Germline V gene data show CDR1 as MGHRA and CDR2 as YSYEKL. The CDR3 sequence: CASSRQGEWSNEQFF. The CDR3 coding sequence is TGCGCCAGCAGTCGACAGGGTGAGTGGTCCAATGAGCAGTTCTTC.

The chain couples TRBV2 to TRBJ1-2; D gene ambiguous. The CDR3 has 15 residues. Between the trimmed V and J ends, which lost 3 bases and 6 bases, there was a span of 17 bases. Germline CDR1 is SNHLY and CDR2 is FYNNEI. The CDR3 spells CASSERLRVDHGYTF. CDR3 bases: TGTGCCAGCAGTGAGAGGTTGAGGGTTGATCATGGCTACACCTTC.

The chain has TRBV5-1 and TRBJ2-7; tentatively, D is TRBD1 (6 bases). There are 14 residues in the CDR3. Trimming cost V 2 bases and J 3 bases, with 12 bases left between them. Germline CDR1 reads SGHRS; CDR2 reads YFSETQ. CDR3 region: CASSFSQQGYEQYF. The DNA of the CDR3 is TGCGCCAGCAGCTTTTCGCAACAGGGCTACGAGCAGTACTTC.

This clone was seen a few times. The J gene is TRBJ2-7, the V gene TRBV27, with 12 bases lining up with TRBD2. The CDR3 is made up of 15 amino acids. The V segment lost 7 bases and the J segment 0 bases; nucleotides outside the gene matches: 4. Germline V gives CDR1 MNHEY, CDR2 SMNVEV (reference sequence). The CDR3 region is CASTRTSGNSYEQYF. The CDR3 nucleotides are TGTGCCAGCACCCGGACTAGCGGGAACTCCTACGAGCAGTACTTC.

Worth noting for this clone: Other DNA sequences in the sample encode the same CDR3. The chain has TRBV6-5 and TRBJ1-1; no definite D call. Trimming left V 6 bases short and J 4 bases short, with 12 bases between. Germline CDR1 is MNHEY and CDR2 is SVGAGI. The CDR3 is made up of 13 amino acids. The chain's CDR3 is CASSTRGSTEAFF. The CDR3 DNA follows: TGTGCCAGCAGCACACGGGGATCCACTGAAGCTTTCTTT.

This clone was detected only a few times. The V gene is TRBV30, the J gene TRBJ2-7; tentatively, D is TRBD1 (6 bases). CDR1 GTSNPN and CDR2 SVGIG come from the germline V gene (reference sequence). With 2 bases removed from V and 6 bases from J, the gap between germline ends came to 17 bases. The CDR3 runs 14 residues. CDR3 in DNA: TGTGCCTGGAGTAGAGGGACATCCGCCTCCGAGCAGTACTTC. Translated, it gives CAWSRGTSASEQYF.

This chain joins TRBV7-3 and TRBJ2-7, with TRBD2 identical over 7 bases. Trimming removed 2 bases from V and 3 bases from J; junction bases left unmatched: 4. CDR3 length: 14 amino acids. Looked up from germline, CDR1 is SGHTA and CDR2 is FQGTGA. The CDR3 protein is CASSLQAGNYEQYF. The DNA for the CDR3 is TGTGCCAGCAGCTTACAAGCGGGGAACTACGAGCAGTACTTC.

V and J are TRBV30 and TRBJ2-5; TRBD1 aligns across 8 bases. CDR3 length: 16 residues. Trimming at V came to 1 base and at J to 0 bases, leaving 7 bases not matched to a gene. Germline V gene data show CDR1 as GTSNPN and CDR2 as SVGIG (reference sequence). CDR3 coding DNA: TGTGCCTGGAGTGCCGACAGGGGACCCTACCAAGAGACCCAGTACTTC. As protein: CAWSADRGPYQETQYF.

J is TRBJ2-7 and V is TRBV9; 9 bases align to TRBD2. Germline V gene data show CDR1 as SGDLS and CDR2 as YYNGEE. This CDR3 spans 15 amino acids. V gave up 3 bases and J gave up 3 bases; unmatched junction bases: 7. The CDR3 DNA follows: TGTGCCAGCAGCGGACAAGCGGGGGGCCTCTACGAGCAGTACTTC. This encodes CASSGQAGGLYEQYF.

The table lists this clone with a few counts. The chain combines TRBV28 with TRBJ1-2; 8 bases agree with TRBD1. CDR1 and CDR2 from the germline V gene are MDHEN and SYDVKM. The CDR3 covers 17 residues. V lost 5 bases, J lost 3 bases, and 14 bases stayed unmatched. CDR3: CASSAYRQGISDYGYTF. The DNA of the CDR3 is TGTGCCAGCAGTGCCTACCGACAGGGGATTTCGGACTATGGCTACACCTTC.

The CDR3 DNA reads as TGTGCCAGCAGCTTGGGCACACTTGATTACGAGCAGTACTTC. It is translated as CASSLGTLDYEQYF. The V gene is TRBV7-9, the J gene TRBJ2-7; D unresolved. Per the germline V gene, CDR1 is SEHNR and CDR2 is FQNEAQ (reference sequence). The CDR3 contains 14 residues. Trimming left V 3 bases short and J 4 bases short, with 13 bases between.

CDR3 DNA: TGTGCCAGCAGCTATAGACAGGGGGCCTCCTACGAGCAGTACTTC. This sequence encodes CASSYRQGASYEQYF. This sequence joins TRBV5-4 and TRBJ2-7, with TRBD1 matching over 10 bases. The junction had 3 bases not matched to a gene; V was cut back by 3 bases and J by 0 bases. Germline CDR1 is SGHNT and CDR2 is YYREEE (reference sequence). The CDR3 extends over 15 amino acids.

V usage is TRBV28 and J usage is TRBJ1-2, with D perhaps matching TRBD1 (5 bases). V lost 4 bases to trimming and J lost 4 bases, with 13 bases between them. The CDR3 runs 14 residues. CDR1 and CDR2 (germline): MDHEN, SYDVKM. The DNA of the CDR3 is TGTGCCAGCAGTTCGGGTAGGGACTCCTATGGCTACACCTTC. The encoded protein is CASSSGRDSYGYTF.